The next 25 T cell receptor beta chains were all read from a single sample in a study of blood T cell repertoires in COVID-19. Here immunoSEQ multiplex PCR was the method, and the copy in TCRdb shows in-frame clones only, minus some. The repertoire holds around 300,000 clones, with roughly 90% as singletons. Sequences were obtained from peripheral blood. The receptors originated from a woman aged 30 to 39 with COVID-19, enrolled during active disease.

The chain links TRBV5-1 to TRBJ2-7; possible D gene TRBD2, 6 bases. The V and J ends lost 4 bases and 2 bases respectively, with 16 bases between them. This CDR3 region has 15 residues. In germline, CDR1 is SGHRS, CDR2 YFSETQ. The CDR3 region has the DNA TGCGCCAGCAGCCCGAGTGGAGGGAGACCCTACGAGCAGTACTTC. As protein: CASSPSGGRPYEQYF.

This clone was detected only a few times. Additional DNA sequences in this sample encode the identical CDR3. The chain is built from TRBV18 and TRBJ1-1; D not certain. The germline CDR1 and CDR2 sequences are KGHSH and LQKENI. This CDR3 is built from 13 residues. The V end was cut by 1 base, the J end by 0 bases, with 3 bases between. CDR3 in DNA: TGTGCCAGCTCACCACTCTTGAACACTGAAGCTTTCTTT. Translating gives CASSPLLNTEAFF.

This chain links TRBV27 with TRBJ1-2; possibly TRBD1 for D (5 bases). With 10 bases removed from V and 1 base from J, the gap between germline ends came to 7 bases. CDR1 and CDR2 from the germline V gene are MNHEY and SMNVEV (reference sequence). The CDR3 sequence is 11 residues long. The CDR3 DNA follows: TGTGCCACCCAGGGTAACTATGGCTACACCTTC. Translating it yields CATQGNYGYTF.

The chain is built from TRBV30 and TRBJ2-3; 7 nucleotides match TRBD1. Germline V CDR1 and CDR2: GTSNPN, SVGIG (reference sequence). V trimming: 4 bases; J trimming: 1 base; junction bases outside the gene matches: 5. The CDR3 length is 14 residues. This CDR3 is CAWNTGVRTDTQYF. The CDR3 region has the DNA TGTGCCTGGAATACAGGGGTTCGCACAGATACGCAGTATTTT.

V usage is TRBV3-1 (or the pseudogene TRBV3-2) and J usage is TRBJ1-3, with D unclear. The CDR3 contains 15 residues. Trimming took off 0 bases at V and 2 bases at J, with 8 bases between the two ends. The germline CDR1 and CDR2 sequences are LGHDT and YNNKEL (reference sequence). This chain's CDR3 is CASSQDSGAGNTIYF. For the CDR3, the DNA is TGTGCCAGCAGCCAAGATAGCGGGGCTGGAAACACCATATATTTT.

V is TRBV19 and J is TRBJ2-1; 7 nucleotides line up with TRBD1. V trimming: 3 bases; J trimming: 3 bases; junction bases outside the gene matches: 5. Germline-derived CDR1 and CDR2 are LNHDA and SQIVND (reference sequence). The CDR3 has 15 amino acids. CDR3 region: CASSISAGGYNEQFF. The CDR3 DNA reads TGTGCCAGTAGTATTTCGGCAGGGGGCTACAATGAGCAGTTCTTC.

V usage is TRBV5-4 and J usage is TRBJ1-1, with 8 positions matching TRBD1. V was pared by 4 bases and J by 1 base, with 6 bases of the junction left unmatched. CDR1 SGHNT and CDR2 YYREEE come from the germline V gene (reference sequence). This CDR3 contains 15 residues. CDR3 region: CASSEGRGRNTEAFF. Written as DNA, the CDR3 is TGTGCCAGCAGCGAGGGCAGGGGGCGGAACACTGAAGCTTTCTTT.

The rearrangement uses TRBV18 and TRBJ2-1; D remains unclear. CDR1 is KGHSH and CDR2 is LQKENI in the germline V gene. The ends were cut back, 3 bases at V and 0 bases at J, with 12 bases in the middle. The CDR3 covers 16 residues. The CDR3 nucleotides are TGTGCCAGCTCACCCACCGCCAGGAACTCCTACAATGAGCAGTTCTTC. Protein: CASSPTARNSYNEQFF.

This rearrangement joins TRBV3-1 (or the pseudogene TRBV3-2) to TRBJ1-2, with 7 bases identical to TRBD1. This CDR3 is built from 13 residues. Germline V gene lookup returns CDR1 LGHDT and CDR2 YNNKEL (reference sequence). Trimming took 2 bases from V and 4 from J; bases not matched to a gene: 1. The CDR3 DNA reads as TGTGCCAGCAGCCAACCAGGGGGCTATGGCTACACCTTC. It translates to CASSQPGGYGYTF.

This clone was counted between two and nine times. Other DNA sequences within the sample encode an identical CDR3. The V and J genes are TRBV2 and TRBJ2-2; the match to TRBD1 covers 10 bases. This CDR3 is built from 12 residues. Looked up from germline, CDR1 is SNHLY and CDR2 is FYNNEI. The J segment lost 5 bases and the V segment lost 11 bases, leaving 2 bases of the junction unmatched. CDR3 sequence (DNA): TGTGCCGGGACAGGGGATACCGGGGAGCTGTTTTTT. Translation gives CAGTGDTGELFF. Looking up the rest from reference TRBV2 and TRBJ2-2 gives the full variable domain: EPEVTQTPSHQVTQMGQEVILRCVPISNHLYFYWYRQILGQKVEFLVSFYNNEISEKSEIFDDQFSVERPDGSNFTLKIRSTKLEDSAMYFCAGTGDTGELFFGEGSRLTVL.

V is TRBV6-5 and J is TRBJ2-1; a possible D gene is TRBD1 (6 bases). V dropped 4 bases and J dropped 9 bases, with 7 bases sitting between them. The CDR3 runs to 11 residues. Germline V gene lookup returns CDR1 MNHEY and CDR2 SVGAGI. The CDR3 DNA follows: TGTGCCAGCAGTTCAGGGGTTGAGCAGTTCTTC. Its translation is CASSSGVEQFF.

The CDR3, as DNA: TGTGCCAGCAGTGAGGGAGGCAGTAGAGGCTACACCTTC. This gives the protein CASSEGGSRGYTF. The genes are TRBV2 and TRBJ1-2, with no clear D. Per germline, CDR1 SNHLY and CDR2 FYNNEI. The V end was cut by 3 bases, the J end by 8 bases, with 13 bases between. CDR3 size: 13 residues.

The V call is TRBV12-3 or TRBV12-4, the J call TRBJ1-2, with D possibly being TRBD1 (5 bases). The CDR3 length is 12 residues. V was clipped by 4 bases and J by 8 bases, with 11 bases between them. This CDR3 reads CASSSQGYGYTF. The DNA of the CDR3 is TGTGCCAGCAGTTCGCAGGGATACGGCTACACCTTC.

The chain recombines TRBV5-1 with TRBJ2-2; perhaps TRBD1 as D (6 bases). With 7 bases removed from V and 0 bases from J, the gap between germline ends came to 16 bases. CDR1 and CDR2 from the germline V gene are SGHRS and YFSETQ. The CDR3 sequence is 16 residues long. CDR3 sequence (DNA): TGCGCCAGCCAAGGAACCAGGGGTTCGAACACCGGGGAGCTGTTTTTT. Translation gives CASQGTRGSNTGELFF. Full variable domain (outside the CDR3, taken from reference TRBV5-1 and TRBJ2-2): KAGVTQTPRYLIKTRGQQVTLSCSPISGHRSVSWYQQTPGQGLQFLFEYFSETQRNKGNFPGRFSGRQFSNSRSEMNVSTLELGDSALYLCASQGTRGSNTGELFFGEGSRLTVL.

V usage is TRBV13 and J usage is TRBJ1-2, with TRBD1 matching over 7 bases. This CDR3 is built from 17 residues. Looked up from germline, CDR1 is PRHDT and CDR2 is FYEKMQ (reference sequence). V shed 5 bases, J shed 0 bases, and the junction held 12 bases outside the gene matches. The CDR3 sequence is CASSPAPTGTANYGYTF. As DNA, the CDR3 is TGTGCCAGCAGCCCAGCACCTACAGGGACAGCTAACTATGGCTACACCTTC.

V usage is TRBV7-3 and J usage is TRBJ2-2; 14 nucleotides agree with TRBD2. V dropped 6 bases and J dropped 6; count of bases not matched to a gene: 6. The CDR3 contains 16 residues. Looked up from germline, CDR1 is SGHTA and CDR2 is FQGTGA. The CDR3 spells CASSTPGLAGAGELFF. The DNA for the CDR3 is TGTGCCAGCAGTACGCCGGGACTAGCGGGAGCCGGGGAGCTGTTTTTT. Combining the CDR3 with reference TRBV7-3 and TRBJ2-2 gives the whole variable domain GAGVSQTPSNKVTEKGKYVELRCDPISGHTALYWYRQSLGQGPEFLIYFQGTGAADDSGLPNDRFFAVRPEGSVSTLKIQRTERGDSAVYLCASSTPGLAGAGELFFGEGSRLTVL.

The chain joins TRBV12-3 or TRBV12-4 to TRBJ1-2; D call uncertain. Trimming took off 3 bases at V and 8 bases at J, with 13 bases between the two ends. The length of the CDR3 is 13 residues. The CDR3 spells CASSLPLRGGYTF. In nucleotides, the CDR3 is TGTGCCAGCAGTTTGCCCCTGCGAGGAGGCTACACCTTC.

The J gene is TRBJ2-5, the V gene TRBV29-1; 11 nucleotides line up with TRBD1. There are 14 residues in the CDR3. CDR1 is SQVTM, CDR2 ANQGSEA, per germline. After removal of 7 bases from V and 5 bases from J, the junction contained 9 bases not matched to a gene. DNA of the CDR3: TGCAGCGCAGCCCGGGACAGGGGGATGGAGACCCAGTACTTC. Translation: CSAARDRGMETQYF.

The chain links TRBV7-9 to TRBJ2-1, with D possibly being TRBD1 (5 bases). The V and J ends lost 1 base and 3 bases respectively, with 10 bases between them. This CDR3 region has 15 residues. Germline CDR1 SEHNR, CDR2 FQNEAQ (reference sequence). CDR3 sequence: CASSLGGGHYNEQFF. The CDR3 nucleotides read TGTGCCAGCAGCTTAGGGGGCGGTCACTACAATGAGCAGTTCTTC.

V and J are TRBV7-2 and TRBJ1-1; D may be TRBD1 (5 bases). The CDR3 has 14 residues. CDR1 is SGHTA, CDR2 FQGNSA, per germline. Trimming left V 1 base short and J 8 bases short, with 14 bases between. The CDR3 DNA follows: TGTGCCAGCAGCTTAGTGGGGGGGGTGGAAGAAGCTTTCTTT. Its translation is CASSLVGGVEEAFF.

The V and J genes are TRBV19 and TRBJ2-3, with 12 bases aligning to TRBD2. From germline, CDR1 is LNHDA and CDR2 SQIVND (reference sequence). With 4 bases clipped from V and 0 bases from J, the junction kept 8 bases outside the gene matches. The CDR3 consists of 18 residues. In DNA, the CDR3 is TGTGCCAGTAGTAAGAGACTAGCGGGAGACTTTAGCACAGATACGCAGTATTTT. It is translated as CASSKRLAGDFSTDTQYF. Full variable domain (remainder filled in from reference TRBV19 and TRBJ2-3): DGGITQSPKYLFRKEGQNVTLSCEQNLNHDAMYWYRQDPGQGLRLIYYSQIVNDFQKGDIAEGYSVSREKKESFPLTVTSAQKNPTAFYLCASSKRLAGDFSTDTQYFGPGTRLTVL.

Only a few counts were recorded for this clone. The CDR3 sequence: CASSLLTFRDRGNNEQFF. Here the CDR3 DNA reads TGTGCCAGCAGTTTACTCACGTTCCGGGACAGGGGAAACAATGAGCAGTTCTTC. This chain joins TRBV28 and TRBJ2-1; 10 bases fit TRBD1. This CDR3 has 18 amino acids. Germline assignment: CDR1 MDHEN and CDR2 SYDVKM. Trimming at V came to 2 bases and at J to 5 bases, leaving 12 bases not matched to a gene.

This chain connects TRBV15 to TRBJ2-1, with 12 bases aligning to TRBD2. Germline values: CDR1 LNHNV, CDR2 YYDKDF (reference sequence). Trimming cost V 1 base and J 4 bases; bases outside gene matches: 2. This CDR3 has 16 residues. CDR3 in amino acids: CATSRGTSGKYNEQFF. CDR3 sequence (DNA): TGTGCCACCAGCAGAGGGACTAGCGGGAAGTACAATGAGCAGTTCTTC.

J is TRBJ2-3 and V is TRBV2, with a tentative D call TRBD2 (7 bases). V was shortened by 3 bases and J by 8 bases, with 15 bases between the two germline ends. The CDR3 has 14 amino acids. CDR1 and CDR2 from the germline V gene are SNHLY and FYNNEI. The CDR3 sequence is CASSDGQGRVTQYF. CDR3 bases: TGTGCCAGCAGTGACGGGCAGGGGAGGGTTACGCAGTATTTT. The complete variable domain, with remaining parts taken from reference TRBV2 and TRBJ2-3, reads EPEVTQTPSHQVTQMGQEVILRCVPISNHLYFYWYRQILGQKVEFLVSFYNNEISEKSEIFDDQFSVERPDGSNFTLKIRSTKLEDSAMYFCASSDGQGRVTQYFGPGTRLTVL.

The genes are TRBV19 and TRBJ1-2; D uncertain. The CDR3 spans 12 residues. Germline CDR1 LNHDA, CDR2 SQIVND (reference sequence). The V end lost 9 bases, the J end lost 8 bases, and 16 bases lay between the germline ends. The CDR3: CASNDGLWGYTF. The CDR3 region has the DNA TGTGCCAGCAACGACGGACTCTGGGGCTACACCTTC.